The 26 T cell receptor beta chains given below trace back to one sample, sequenced in a study of memory CD4+ T cells and cytomegalovirus serostatus. Single viable CD3+CD4+CD8-CD45RO+ cells were sorted as the memory CD4+ T cells. Repertoires were generated with immunoSEQ multiplex PCR, while TCRdb's copy carries only in-frame clones and drops some. The repertoire holds about 59,000 clones, about 81% seen once, with approximately 1.1% in the top ten. Sequenced: memory CD4+ T cells from blood. These receptor sequences come from an adult in good health and CMV-seronegative.

Comments on this clone: Distinct nucleotide sequences in the sample also encode this CDR3. In DNA form, the CDR3 reads TGTGCCAGCTCGGACAGGGAAAATCAGCCCCAGCATTTT. As protein: CASSDRENQPQHF. The V call is TRBV18, the J call TRBJ1-5; 8 nucleotides line up with TRBD1. Germline V gene data show CDR1 as KGHSH and CDR2 as LQKENI. The length of the CDR3 is 13 residues. The junction had 2 bases not matched to a gene; V was cut back by 6 bases and J by 4 bases. The full variable domain, its missing parts supplied by reference TRBV18 and TRBJ1-5, is NAGVMQNPRHLVRRRGQEARLRCSPMKGHSHVYWYRQLPEEGLKFMVYLQKENIIDESGMPKERFSAEFPKEGPSILRIQQVVRGDSAAYFCASSDRENQPQHFGDGTRLSIL.

This clone was seen just once. The chain carries TRBV7-2 and TRBJ1-3; no clear D gene. This CDR3 spans 15 amino acids. CDR1 SGHTA and CDR2 FQGNSA come from the germline V gene. The ends were cut back, 1 base at V and 2 bases at J, with 9 bases in the middle. The CDR3 nucleotides are TGTGCCAGCAGCTTAGAAGTTCGGCCTGGAAACACCATATATTTT. Encoded protein: CASSLEVRPGNTIYF.

This clone has just a few counts. This chain connects TRBV18 to TRBJ1-1; no definite D call. The CDR3 contains 14 residues. Trimming cost V 4 bases and J 1 base, with 10 bases left between them. Germline loops: CDR1 KGHSH, CDR2 LQKENI. CDR3 sequence: CASSLGQKNTEAFF. The CDR3 region has the DNA TGTGCCAGCTCACTAGGCCAGAAGAACACTGAAGCTTTCTTT.

The chain couples TRBV7-2 to TRBJ2-7; no reliable D call. Germline V lookup: CDR1 SGHTA, CDR2 FQGNSA. Trimming removed 3 bases at V and 2 bases at J, with 14 bases between. The CDR3 has 15 amino acids. CDR3: CASSFTALGTYEQYF. The CDR3 DNA is TGTGCCAGCAGCTTTACGGCCCTTGGCACCTACGAGCAGTACTTC.

This chain connects TRBV7-9 to TRBJ2-2; 11 bases fit TRBD2. The CDR3 contains 14 residues. CDR1 and CDR2 from the germline V gene are SEHNR and FQNEAQ (reference sequence). The V segment lost 11 bases and the J segment 5 bases; nucleotides outside the gene matches: 7. DNA of the CDR3: TGTGCCCCGCAGGGACTAGCGGAAACCGGGGAGCTGTTTTTT. Translation gives CAPQGLAETGELFF.

The rearrangement uses TRBV9 and TRBJ1-3; the D gene is possibly TRBD1 (6 bases). V was trimmed by 3 bases and J by 0 bases, leaving 19 bases between them. The CDR3 length is 18 residues. Germline-derived CDR1 and CDR2 are SGDLS and YYNGEE. This chain's CDR3 is CASSASADRSISGNTIYF. The CDR3 coding sequence is TGTGCCAGCAGCGCCTCCGCGGACAGATCAATCTCTGGAAACACCATATATTTT.

V and J are TRBV7-2 and TRBJ2-7; 9 nucleotides line up with TRBD1. The germline gives CDR1 SGHTA, CDR2 FQGNSA. The junction had 9 bases not matched to a gene; V was cut back by 1 base and J by 2 bases. The CDR3 has 17 amino acids. The CDR3 DNA reads as TGTGCCAGCAGCTTAGTAGTTCGACAGGGGGACCCCTACGAGCAGTACTTC. As protein: CASSLVVRQGDPYEQYF.

The chain couples TRBV7-2 to TRBJ1-1; D is unclear. CDR3 length equals 13 residues. Germline V gives CDR1 SGHTA, CDR2 FQGNSA. V was shortened by 1 base and J by 1 base, with 4 bases between the two germline ends. The CDR3 DNA reads TGTGCCAGCAGCTTAGAACAGAACACTGAAGCTTTCTTT. Translation gives CASSLEQNTEAFF.

This chain links TRBV7-9 with TRBJ1-1; 7 nucleotides align to TRBD1. After removal of 5 bases from V and 0 bases from J, the junction contained 6 bases not matched to a gene. CDR3 length: 15 residues. CDR1 is SEHNR, CDR2 FQNEAQ, per germline (reference sequence). The CDR3 reads CASSPKDRLNTEAFF. The CDR3 coding sequence is TGTGCCAGCAGCCCCAAGGACAGGTTGAACACTGAAGCTTTCTTT.

This clone came up once. The chain is built from TRBV7-2 and TRBJ2-1; 9 bases map to TRBD2. CDR3 length equals 15 residues. Germline loops: CDR1 SGHTA, CDR2 FQGNSA. V trimming: 5 bases; J trimming: 4 bases; junction bases outside the gene matches: 6. CDR3 sequence: CASSTGTSKYNEQFF. As DNA, the CDR3 is TGTGCCAGCAGCACCGGGACTAGCAAATACAATGAGCAGTTCTTC. The complete variable domain, with remaining parts taken from reference TRBV7-2 and TRBJ2-1, reads GAGVSQSPSNKVTEKGKDVELRCDPISGHTALYWYRQSLGQGLEFLIYFQGNSAPDKSGLPSDRFSAERTGGSVSTLTIQRTQQEDSAVYLCASSTGTSKYNEQFFGPGTRLTVL.

The chain joins TRBV10-2 to TRBJ2-1, with 14 bases matching TRBD2. There are 24 residues in the CDR3. From germline, CDR1 is WSHSY and CDR2 SAAADI. Trimming cost V 6 bases and J 1 base; bases outside gene matches: 26. The CDR3 reads CASRFPDSYQPGLAGVSSYNEQFF. Here the CDR3 DNA reads TGCGCCAGCAGGTTTCCGGACAGTTACCAACCGGGACTAGCGGGAGTTAGTTCCTACAATGAGCAGTTCTTC.

V and J are TRBV19 and TRBJ1-2; D is possibly TRBD1 (5 bases). The germline CDR1 and CDR2 sequences are LNHDA and SQIVND (reference sequence). V was clipped by 3 bases and J by 1 base, with 18 bases between them. This CDR3 has 17 residues. In DNA form, the CDR3 reads TGTGCCAGTAGTATTCCGGACACGGAGATTATTAACTATGGCTACACCTTC. Protein: CASSIPDTEIINYGYTF.

This clone was recorded only once. The chain carries TRBV7-3 and TRBJ1-5; D gene unclear. The CDR3 is made up of 17 amino acids. V lost 5 bases and J lost 5, with 22 bases in between. CDR1 is SGHTA, CDR2 FQGTGA, per germline. The CDR3 sequence is CASSAPLGIQRDQPQHF. As DNA, the CDR3 is TGTGCCAGCAGCGCTCCTTTAGGGATTCAACGCGATCAGCCCCAGCATTTT.

This chain connects TRBV10-3 to TRBJ2-7; 11 bases align to TRBD2. CDR1 is ENHRY and CDR2 is SYGVKD in the germline V gene. There are 15 residues in the CDR3. V was clipped by 6 bases and J by 3 bases; unmatched bases: 7. The CDR3 nucleotides read TGTGCCATCAGGCCGGGACTAGCGGAAAACTACGAGCAGTACTTC. This translates into CAIRPGLAENYEQYF.

The chain carries TRBV5-1 and TRBJ1-2, with 7 nucleotides matching TRBD1. Germline V CDR1 and CDR2: SGHRS, YFSETQ. CDR3 length equals 16 residues. Trimming removed 0 bases from V and 2 bases from J; junction bases left unmatched: 7. The CDR3 protein is CASSLELPGGNYGYTF. The CDR3 coding sequence is TGCGCCAGCAGCTTGGAATTGCCAGGGGGGAACTATGGCTACACCTTC.

Only one count was recorded for this clone. The chain carries TRBV28 and TRBJ1-5; TRBD1 agrees at 10 bases. This CDR3 is 15 amino acids long. The V and J ends lost 6 bases and 3 bases, in that order; junction bases with no gene match: 5. CDR1 is MDHEN and CDR2 is SYDVKM in the germline V gene. The CDR3: CASSHRQGANQPQHF. DNA of the CDR3: TGTGCCAGCAGCCACCGACAGGGGGCCAATCAGCCCCAGCATTTT.

The CDR3: CASTAGGAYEQYF. Written as DNA, the CDR3 is TGTGCCAGCACCGCGGGGGGGGCCTACGAGCAGTACTTC. The J gene is TRBJ2-7, the V gene TRBV2; 9 nucleotides match TRBD2. CDR1 and CDR2 (germline): SNHLY, FYNNEI. The ends lost 7 bases at V and 2 bases at J; junction bases unmatched: 3. The CDR3 extends over 13 amino acids.

This chain connects TRBV10-3 to TRBJ2-1, with 12 bases identical to TRBD2. In germline, CDR1 is ENHRY, CDR2 SYGVKD. The CDR3 is 17 residues long. The V gene end was trimmed by 3 bases and the J gene end by 5 bases; junction bases not matched to a gene: 8. CDR3 coding DNA: TGTGCCATCAGTGAAGAACGGACTAGCGGGAAAAACAATGAGCAGTTCTTC. It translates to CAISEERTSGKNNEQFF.

Only a few counts were recorded for this clone. V is TRBV18 and J is TRBJ2-7, with D tentatively TRBD1 or TRBD2 (5 bases each). V was trimmed by 0 bases and J by 0 bases, leaving 15 bases between them. Germline V gene lookup returns CDR1 KGHSH and CDR2 LQKENI. CDR3 length: 17 residues. The CDR3 loop is CASSPPSGATNSYEQYF. DNA for the CDR3: TGTGCCAGCTCACCACCGTCCGGGGCCACCAACTCCTACGAGCAGTACTTC.

In this sample, this clone turned up once. V is TRBV10-3 and J is TRBJ2-7, with D possibly TRBD2 on 5 matching bases. In germline, CDR1 is ENHRY, CDR2 SYGVKD. V lost 4 bases, J lost 6 bases, and 22 bases lay in between. This CDR3 has 16 residues. In DNA form, the CDR3 reads TGTGCCATCAGTGTATCGGACTCCCTCTGGAGTGGCGAGCAGTACTTC. This encodes CAISVSDSLWSGEQYF.

The chain has TRBV20-1 and TRBJ2-3, with no clear D. Trimming left V 6 bases short and J 11 bases short, with 15 bases between. Germline CDR1 is DFQATT and CDR2 is SNEGSKA (reference sequence). The CDR3 has 11 residues. The CDR3 nucleotides read TGCAGTGCAAGATCTGGGTTGCGGCAGTATTTT. It translates to CSARSGLRQYF.

As concerns this clone: The same CDR3 also results from other DNA sequences found in this sample. The chain joins TRBV19 to TRBJ1-5; D remains ambiguous. Deletions cut 5 bases from V and 2 bases from J, with 7 bases between. The CDR3 covers 13 residues. The germline CDR1 and CDR2 sequences are LNHDA and SQIVND (reference sequence). CDR3 in DNA: TGTGCCAGTAGTTCCGCGGGCAATCAGCCCCAGCATTTT. Amino acids: CASSSAGNQPQHF.

This chain joins TRBV19 and TRBJ2-1; 7 bases are a match to TRBD2. From germline, CDR1 is LNHDA and CDR2 SQIVND (reference sequence). The CDR3 is made up of 16 amino acids. V was pared by 4 bases and J by 0 bases, with 6 bases of the junction left unmatched. CDR3 bases: TGTGCCAGTAGTAGAATGGGCGGGAGCTCCTACAATGAGCAGTTCTTC. Its protein is CASSRMGGSSYNEQFF.

The chain is built from TRBV5-1 and TRBJ2-5; D uncertain. V dropped 4 bases and J dropped 5 bases, with 15 bases sitting between them. Germline CDR1 SGHRS, CDR2 YFSETQ. The CDR3 loop spans 14 amino acids. The DNA of the CDR3 is TGCGCCAGCAGCCGCCCGGATGGTGGGGAGACCCAGTACTTC. Protein product: CASSRPDGGETQYF.

This chain connects TRBV15 to TRBJ1-5; D call uncertain. V lost 6 bases and J 2 bases, leaving 11 bases between the germline ends. The CDR3 covers 14 residues. Germline V gene lookup returns CDR1 LNHNV and CDR2 YYDKDF (reference sequence). This CDR3 is CATRLPGGNQPQHF. For the CDR3, the DNA is TGTGCCACCAGACTCCCAGGAGGCAATCAGCCCCAGCATTTT.

This rearrangement joins TRBV19 to TRBJ1-1; D remains unclear. The CDR3 has 17 amino acids. The ends were cut back, 3 bases at V and 1 base at J, with 18 bases in the middle. Germline CDR1 is LNHDA and CDR2 is SQIVND (reference sequence). The CDR3 sequence is CASSMDFLGSGNTEAFF. CDR3 nucleotides: TGTGCCAGTAGTATGGACTTTTTGGGATCCGGGAACACTGAAGCTTTCTTT.